These 9 T cell receptor beta chains were sequenced from one sample in a study of T cells in Graves' hyperthyroidism and ophthalmopathy. What was amplified from RNA transcripts were TCR beta CDR3 regions. During a first-round RT-PCR of the TCR CDR3, the HTBI primer set was used. TCRdb redid the calling of the multiplex PCR reads with MiXCR, one entry per CDR3 protein. The profile covers 750,000 to 950,000 distinct CDR3 sequences, with around 38% appearing a single time and more than 7% taken by the ten largest. Sample: blood. Receptors originate from a man younger than 30 with Graves' hyperthyroidism.

This rearrangement joins TRBV9 to TRBJ2-5; D is perhaps TRBD1 (5 bases). The germline V and J ends were trimmed by 3 bases and 7 bases, with 10 bases remaining between them. Germline CDR1 reads SGDLS; CDR2 reads YYNGEE. The CDR3 spans 12 residues. CDR3: CASSDGTGTQYF. CDR3 DNA sequence: TGTGCCAGCAGCGACGGAACAGGGACCCAGTACTTC.

This clonotype came up many times. The chain is built from TRBV2 and TRBJ1-1, with a weak D call TRBD1 (6 bases). V was trimmed by 7 bases and J by 4 bases, leaving 13 bases between them. Germline values: CDR1 SNHLY, CDR2 FYNNEI. The CDR3 totals 13 residues. The CDR3 coding sequence is TGTGCCAGCACCCGGAGGGGGAGCACTGAAGCTTTCTTT. It is translated as CASTRRGSTEAFF.

The chain is built from TRBV12-5 and TRBJ2-2; D unclear. CDR3 length equals 15 residues. The V end lost 6 bases, the J end lost 3 bases, and 14 bases lay between the germline ends. Germline CDR1 is LGHNT and CDR2 is FRNRAP. CDR3 amino acids: CASGQLLIDTGELFF. CDR3 coding DNA: TGTGCTAGTGGGCAGCTTCTTATCGACACCGGGGAGCTGTTTTTT. The whole variable domain, remainder taken from reference TRBV12-5 and TRBJ2-2, is DARVTQTPRHKVTEMGQEVTMRCQPILGHNTVFWYRQTMMQGLELLAYFRNRAPLDDSGMPKDRFSAEMPDATLATLKIQPSEPRDSAVYFCASGQLLIDTGELFFGEGSRLTVL.

This clonotype was seen just once. This chain links TRBV25-1 with TRBJ1-6; 7 nucleotides match TRBD1. Trimming cost V 6 bases and J 9 bases; bases outside gene matches: 17. Germline V gives CDR1 MGHDK, CDR2 SYGVNS. The CDR3 has 17 residues. CDR3 loop: CASSQERGQGAGSPLHF. Here the CDR3 DNA reads TGTGCCAGCAGCCAAGAAAGGGGGCAGGGAGCGGGTTCACCCCTCCACTTT.

This clonotype was counted at least ten times. The gene calls are TRBV29-1 and TRBJ2-2; possible D gene TRBD2, 6 bases. The V gene's germline CDR1 is SQVTM and CDR2 ANQGSEA. V was pared by 7 bases and J by 0 bases, with 6 bases between. There are 12 residues in the CDR3. The CDR3 nucleotides read TGCAGCGCGGGGGCGAACACCGGGGAGCTGTTTTTT. This encodes CSAGANTGELFF.

This clonotype appeared a few times. This chain connects TRBV6-5 to TRBJ1-2, with D possibly TRBD1 on 5 matching bases. The CDR3 covers 12 residues. Germline V CDR1 and CDR2: MNHEY, SVGAGI. Trimming left V 8 bases short and J 6 bases short, with 13 bases between. The CDR3 DNA is TGTGCCAGCGGAGGGGTCGTCGATGGCTACACCTTC. Translated: CASGGVVDGYTF.

The sample holds many counts of this clonotype. The chain carries TRBV29-1 and TRBJ2-5, with 11 bases identical to TRBD2. This CDR3 is 12 amino acids long. With V trimmed by 8 bases and J by 3 bases, 2 bases remained unmatched. Germline V gene sequence: CDR1 SQVTM, CDR2 ANQGSEA. CDR3 region: CSTTSGEETQYF. The CDR3 DNA reads as TGCAGCACGACTAGCGGGGAAGAGACCCAGTACTTC.

This clonotype occurred many times. The chain couples TRBV7-8 to TRBJ1-1, with D maybe TRBD1 (5 bases). This CDR3 spans 15 amino acids. Germline V gene sequence: CDR1 SGHVS, CDR2 FQNEAQ. V lost 5 bases to trimming and J lost 1 base, with 14 bases between them. The CDR3 DNA sequence: TGTGCCAGCAGCCTCTCCGGGACGCCGAACACTGAAGCTTTCTTT. Residues: CASSLSGTPNTEAFF.

The V call is TRBV28, the J call TRBJ1-5; maybe TRBD1 (5 bases). Germline V CDR1 and CDR2: MDHEN, SYDVKM. V lost 6 bases and J 3 bases, leaving 12 bases between the germline ends. The CDR3 consists of 14 residues. CDR3 loop: CASRVGTDNQPQHF. DNA for the CDR3: TGTGCCAGCAGGGTCGGGACTGACAATCAGCCCCAGCATTTT.